The clone carrying this T cell receptor beta chain was seen only a few times. Its target is not known. This sample stems from a study of metastatic and nonmetastatic thyroid tumors. TCRdb reanalyzed the PCR reads via MiXCR. The sample lists around 45,000 clones, under 4% occurring once. Study-wide points: Versus benign nodules, malignant thyroid tumors reportedly had significantly higher TCR beta diversity, in blood and tumor.

Not a single patient had been given any form of treatment at any point before undergoing thyroid surgery. This sequence originates from a female donor with papillary thyroid cancer or a benign thyroid nodule (not recorded which). Some clones in this sample may be carry-over from other donors' samples. Sequencing was done on a sample of blood.

CDR3 amino acids: CASSYNTGGSHGYTF. DNA for the CDR3: TGTGCCAGCAGTTACAACACAGGGGGCTCACATGGCTACACCTTC. This chain links TRBV6-5 with TRBJ1-2; the match to TRBD1 covers 9 bases. The V and J ends lost 2 bases and 6 bases, in that order; junction bases with no gene match: 7. This CDR3 region has 15 residues. CDR1 MNHEY and CDR2 SVGAGI come from the germline V gene.